The 2 T cell receptor beta chains listed next were all sequenced from one sample in a study of shared clonotypes between healthy human individuals. The method was immunoSEQ multiplex PCR; TCRdb's version includes in-frame clones alone and lacks a portion of them. The data show around 370,000 clones, around 96% seen once. The specimen was memory CD8+ T cells sorted from blood. The subset: CD45RO+ cells pooled with CCR7-negative TemRA cells. The receptors derive from a man younger than 45 in good health.

The chain recombines TRBV7-9 with TRBJ2-7; D is unresolved. Looked up from germline, CDR1 is SEHNR and CDR2 is FQNEAQ (reference sequence). The length of the CDR3 is 14 residues. V was clipped by 5 bases and J by 3 bases, with 14 bases between them. CDR3 protein: CASSRDRADYEQYF. The CDR3 DNA sequence: TGTGCCAGCAGCCGCGACCGGGCCGACTACGAGCAGTACTTC. Full variable domain (outside the CDR3, taken from reference TRBV7-9 and TRBJ2-7): DTGVSQNPRHKITKRGQNVTFRCDPISEHNRLYWYRQTLGQGPEFLTYFQNEAQLEKSRLLSDRFSAERPKGSFSTLEIQRTEQGDSAMYLCASSRDRADYEQYFGPGTRLTVT.

The chain carries TRBV7-2 and TRBJ1-6; D unresolved. CDR1 is SGHTA, CDR2 FQGNSA, per germline. V was shortened by 3 bases and J by 7 bases, with 13 bases between the two germline ends. The CDR3 covers 15 residues. Here the CDR3 reads CASSFGPNQNSPLHF. The CDR3 DNA reads as TGTGCCAGCAGCTTCGGCCCCAACCAAAATTCACCCCTCCACTTT.